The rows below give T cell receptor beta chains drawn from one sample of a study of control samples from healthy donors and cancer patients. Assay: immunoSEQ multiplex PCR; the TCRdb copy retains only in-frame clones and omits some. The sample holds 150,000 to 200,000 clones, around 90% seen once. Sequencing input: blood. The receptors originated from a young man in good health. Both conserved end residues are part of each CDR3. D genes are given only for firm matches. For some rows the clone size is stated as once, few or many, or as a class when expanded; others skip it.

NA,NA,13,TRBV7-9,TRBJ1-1,TGTGCCAGCAGCCCCACAAGGGCAGGGGAAGCTTTCTTT,CASSPTRAGEAFF
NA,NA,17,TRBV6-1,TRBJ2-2,TGTGCCAGCAGTGAAGCGGGCGGGACAGCCCTCACCGGGGAGCTGTTTTTT,CASSEAGGTALTGELFF
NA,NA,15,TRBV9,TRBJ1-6,TGTGCCAGCAGCGCAGGGTATTCCTATAATTCACCCCTCCACTTT,CASSAGYSYNSPLHF
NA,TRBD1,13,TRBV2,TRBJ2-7,TGTGCCAGCAGAGGGGACAGGAGTTACGAGCAGTACTTC,CASRGDRSYEQYF
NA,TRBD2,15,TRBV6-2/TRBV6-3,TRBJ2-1,TGTGCCAGCAGTTACCCCAGCGGGGGGTCATACGAGCAGTTCTTC,CASSYPSGGSYEQFF
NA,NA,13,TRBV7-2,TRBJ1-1,TGTGCCAGCAGCTTAAGGGAGAACACTGAAGCTTTCTTT,CASSLRENTEAFF
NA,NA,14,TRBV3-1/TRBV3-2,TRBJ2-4,TGTGCCAGCAGCGGGGGGGCAGCCAAAAACATTCAGTACTTC,CASSGGAAKNIQYF
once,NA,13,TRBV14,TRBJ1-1,TGTGCCAGCAGCCAAGATCGGAGGCAGGAAGCTTTCTTT,CASSQDRRQEAFF
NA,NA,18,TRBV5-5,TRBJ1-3,TGTGCCAGCAGCTTGGGATCGTTCGGGGCCCGCTCTGGAAACACCATATATTTT,CASSLGSFGARSGNTIYF
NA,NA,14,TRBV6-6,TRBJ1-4,TGTGCCAGCAGTCCCCCTGCCCTTAATGAAAAACTGTTTTTT,CASSPPALNEKLFF
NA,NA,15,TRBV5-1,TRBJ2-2,TGCGCCAGCAGCTGGACAGAATCGAACACCGGGGAGCTGTTTTTT,CASSWTESNTGELFF
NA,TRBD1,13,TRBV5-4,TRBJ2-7,TGTGCCAGCAGTAGGACAGGGCGGCACGAGCAGTACTTC,CASSRTGRHEQYF
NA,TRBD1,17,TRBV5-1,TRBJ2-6,TGCGCCAGCAGCTTGGAGGGACAGGGATCCGGGGCCAACGTCCTGACTTTC,CASSLEGQGSGANVLTF
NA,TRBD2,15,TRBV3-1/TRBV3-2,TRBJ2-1,TGTGCCAGCAGCCACCCGGGACTAGTCGTAAATGAGCAGTTCTTC,CASSHPGLVVNEQFF
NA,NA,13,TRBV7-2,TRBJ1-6,TGTGCCAGCAGCGTGATGAGAGATTCACCCCTCCACTTT,CASSVMRDSPLHF
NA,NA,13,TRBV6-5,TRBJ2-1,TGTGCCAGCACCCGGGGCAGGGTGGATGAGCAGTTCTTC,CASTRGRVDEQFF
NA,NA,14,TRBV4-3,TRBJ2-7,TGCGCCAGCAGCCAAGATTCATACAGCTACGAGCAGTACTTC,CASSQDSYSYEQYF
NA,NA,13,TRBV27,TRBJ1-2,TGTGCCAGCAGTTTACAGGGTGGCTATGGCTACACCTTC,CASSLQGGYGYTF
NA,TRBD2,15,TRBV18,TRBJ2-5,TGTGCCAGCTCACCCGGCCTAGCGGGGCAAGAGACCCAGTACTTC,CASSPGLAGQETQYF
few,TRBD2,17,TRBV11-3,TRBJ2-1,TGTGCCAGCAGCGGAGGCGATAGCGGGGGCCAGGGGAATGAGCAGTTCTTC,CASSGGDSGGQGNEQFF
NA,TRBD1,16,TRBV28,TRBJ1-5,TGTGCCAGCAGTCTCCAGACAGGGGGCGCGGGTCAGCCCCAGCATTTT,CASSLQTGGAGQPQHF
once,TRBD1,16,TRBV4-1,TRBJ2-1,TGCGCCAGCAGCCCTCCCCAGGGGGCCACCTACAATGAGCAGTTCTTC,CASSPPQGATYNEQFF
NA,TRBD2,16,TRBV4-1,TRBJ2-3,TGCGCCAGCAGCCGGGAAGCGGGGGGGCAGGCAGATACGCAGTATTTT,CASSREAGGQADTQYF
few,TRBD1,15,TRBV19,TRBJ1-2,TGTGCCAGTAGTACGCTGACAGGGGGCGGCTATGGCTACACCTTC,CASSTLTGGGYGYTF
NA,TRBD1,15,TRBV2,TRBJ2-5,TGTGCCAGCAGTGAGGACAGGGGGCGGGTGGAGACCCAGTACTTC,CASSEDRGRVETQYF
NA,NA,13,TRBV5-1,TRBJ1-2,TGCGCCAGCAGCTTGGCAGCTAACTATGGCTACACCTTC,CASSLAANYGYTF
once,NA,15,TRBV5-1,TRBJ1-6,TGCGCCAGCAGCTTGGGGGCAGTATTTAATTCACCCCTCCACTTT,CASSLGAVFNSPLHF
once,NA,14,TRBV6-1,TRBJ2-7,TGTGCCAGCAGTTGGGAACCTAATACCTACGAGCAGTACTTC,CASSWEPNTYEQYF
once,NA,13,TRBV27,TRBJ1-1,TGTGCCAGCAGTTTATATCCGGGGACTGAAGCTTTCTTT,CASSLYPGTEAFF
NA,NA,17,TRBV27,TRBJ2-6,TGTGCCAGCAGTGTACACTGGACGGACTCTGGGGCCAACGTCCTGACTTTC,CASSVHWTDSGANVLTF
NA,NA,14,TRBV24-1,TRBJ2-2,TGTGCCACCAGTGACTACAGGGTTCCCGGGGAGCTGTTTTTT,CATSDYRVPGELFF
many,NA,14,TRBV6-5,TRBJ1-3,TGTGCCAGCAGTATACAGATCTCTGGAAACACCATATATTTT,CASSIQISGNTIYF
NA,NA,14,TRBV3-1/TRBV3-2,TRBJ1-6,TGTGCCAGCAGCCAAGGTTGGGATAATTCACCCCTCCACTTT,CASSQGWDNSPLHF
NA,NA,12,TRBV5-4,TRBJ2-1,TGTGCCAGCAGCTTGGATCTTGATGAGCAGTTCTTC,CASSLDLDEQFF
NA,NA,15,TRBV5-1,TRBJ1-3,TGCGCCAGCAGCACCGGGGCCCAGGGCGGAAACACCATATATTTT,CASSTGAQGGNTIYF
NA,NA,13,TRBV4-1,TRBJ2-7,TGCGCCAGCAGCCGTCGGGACAACTACGAGCAGTACTTC,CASSRRDNYEQYF
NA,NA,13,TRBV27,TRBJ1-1,TGTGCCAGCAGTTTAACTCGCAGCAATGTGGCTTTCTTT,CASSLTRSNVAFF